This record covers a single T cell receptor (beta chain). Its antigen is not known. The entry originates in a study of T cells after posttransplantation cyclophosphamide. General study points: Skin or GI-infiltrating T cells shared few TRB sequences with blood.

Sequencing used immunoSEQ multiplex PCR; TCRdb keeps in-frame clones, though not all of them. The sample has about 2,600 clones; roughly 70% are singletons. This CDR3 region has 15 residues. Germline loops: CDR1 SGHNT, CDR2 YYREEE (reference sequence). The V end was cut by 0 bases, the J end by 1 base, with 10 bases between. Treatment was busulfan-fludarabine conditioning, a marrow graft, and cyclophosphamide on days +3 and +4. Sequenced here: PBMCs, sampled 30 days after allogeneic stem cell transplant with posttransplant cyclophosphamide. V is TRBV5-4 and J is TRBJ1-1; D gene ambiguous. This clonotype was obtained from a female patient between 50 and 59 years old who received an allogeneic stem cell transplant from a related donor, was CMV-positive, and had no GVHD. Part of the T cells may come from the graft donor. The CDR3 DNA reads as TGTGCCAGCAGCTTGGGGGCGGGCCCGAACACTGAAGCTTTCTTT. It encodes CASSLGAGPNTEAFF. Complete variable domain (other parts from reference TRBV5-4 and TRBJ1-1): ETGVTQSPTHLIKTRGQQVTLRCSSQSGHNTVSWYQQALGQGPQFIFQYYREEENGRGNFPPRFSGLQFPNYSSELNVNALELDDSALYLCASSLGAGPNTEAFFGQGTRLTVV.